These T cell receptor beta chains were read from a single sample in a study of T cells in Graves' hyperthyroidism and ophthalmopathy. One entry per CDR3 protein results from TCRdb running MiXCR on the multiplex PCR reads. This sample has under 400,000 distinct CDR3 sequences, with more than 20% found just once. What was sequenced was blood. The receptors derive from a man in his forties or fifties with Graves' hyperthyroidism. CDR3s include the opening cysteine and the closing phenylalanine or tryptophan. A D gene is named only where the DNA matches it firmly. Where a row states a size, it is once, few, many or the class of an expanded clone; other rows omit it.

CDR3 protein: CASNGGSGRHWGYNEQFF
CDR3 DNA: TGTGCCAGCAACGGGGGTAGCGGGAGGCATTGGGGATACAATGAGCAGTTCTTC
V gene: TRBV6-2/TRBV6-3
clone size: NA
D gene: TRBD2
CDR3 length: 18
J gene: TRBJ2-1

CDR3 protein: CASSESASGSYEQYF
CDR3 DNA: TGTGCCAGCAGTGAATCGGCTAGCGGGAGCTACGAGCAGTACTTC
V gene: TRBV28
clone size: NA
D gene: TRBD2
CDR3 length: 15
J gene: TRBJ2-7

CDR3 protein: CASSSSSSLDGPAETQYF
CDR3 DNA: TGTGCCAGCAGCTCTTCTTCCTCCCTCGACGGACCCGCAGAGACCCAGTACTTC
V gene: TRBV7-9
clone size: NA
D gene: NA
CDR3 length: 18
J gene: TRBJ2-5

CDR3 protein: CASSPGVGAQYF
CDR3 DNA: TGTGCCAGCAGCCCCGGGGTGGGGGCCCAGTACTTC
V gene: TRBV7-9
clone size: few
D gene: NA
CDR3 length: 12
J gene: TRBJ2-5

CDR3 protein: CAWSSGADTQYF
CDR3 DNA: TGTGCCTGGAGTTCGGGAGCAGATACGCAGTATTTT
V gene: TRBV30
clone size: NA
D gene: NA
CDR3 length: 12
J gene: TRBJ2-3

CDR3 protein: CASSLSGGQGFGTF
CDR3 DNA: TGCGCCAGCAGCTTAAGTGGGGGACAGGGGTTTGGCACCTTC
V gene: TRBV5-1
clone size: few
D gene: TRBD1
CDR3 length: 14
J gene: TRBJ1-2

CDR3 protein: CASSLVRMTEAFF
CDR3 DNA: TGCGCCAGCAGCCTTGTTCGGATGACCGAAGCTTTCTTT
V gene: TRBV4-1
clone size: few
D gene: NA
CDR3 length: 13
J gene: TRBJ1-1

CDR3 protein: CASSYFLGQGESGNQPQHF
CDR3 DNA: TGTGCCAGCAGTTACTTCCTAGGACAGGGCGAATCGGGCAATCAGCCCCAGCATTTT
V gene: TRBV6-2/TRBV6-3
clone size: NA
D gene: TRBD1
CDR3 length: 19
J gene: TRBJ1-5

CDR3 protein: CATSDSTVYEQYF
CDR3 DNA: TGTGCCACCAGTGATTCGACAGTATACGAGCAGTACTTC
V gene: TRBV24-1
clone size: NA
D gene: NA
CDR3 length: 13
J gene: TRBJ2-7

CDR3 protein: CASSLLRGLYGYTF
CDR3 DNA: TGTGCCAGCAGTTTACTTAGGGGTCTCTATGGCTACACCTTC
V gene: TRBV28
clone size: NA
D gene: NA
CDR3 length: 14
J gene: TRBJ1-2

CDR3 protein: CASSLERTTDTQYF
CDR3 DNA: TGTGCCAGCAGCTTAGAAAGGACCACAGATACGCAGTATTTT
V gene: TRBV11-2
clone size: few
D gene: NA
CDR3 length: 14
J gene: TRBJ2-3

CDR3 protein: CASSVLGILQEQFF
CDR3 DNA: TGTGCCAGCAGCGTACTAGGGATCCTTCAAGAGCAGTTCTTC
V gene: TRBV27
clone size: NA
D gene: NA
CDR3 length: 14
J gene: TRBJ2-1

CDR3 protein: CASASGGNNEQFF
CDR3 DNA: TGTGCTAGTGCTAGCGGGGGAAACAATGAGCAGTTCTTC
V gene: TRBV12-5
clone size: few
D gene: TRBD2
CDR3 length: 13
J gene: TRBJ2-1

CDR3 protein: CASKGSGTLNEQFF
CDR3 DNA: TGTGCCAGCAAGGGTAGCGGGACATTGAATGAGCAGTTCTTC
V gene: TRBV6-1
clone size: NA
D gene: TRBD2
CDR3 length: 14
J gene: TRBJ2-1

CDR3 protein: CSATGTGNTIYF
CDR3 DNA: TGCAGCGCCACAGGGACTGGAAACACCATATATTTT
V gene: TRBV29-1
clone size: NA
D gene: NA
CDR3 length: 12
J gene: TRBJ1-3

CDR3 protein: CASSSDKSYNEQFF
CDR3 DNA: TGTGCCAGCAGCTCGGACAAGTCCTACAATGAGCAGTTCTTC
V gene: TRBV7-3
clone size: many
D gene: NA
CDR3 length: 14
J gene: TRBJ2-1

CDR3 protein: CASSQDPPNTDTQYF
CDR3 DNA: TGTGCCAGCAGCCAAGATCCCCCAAATACAGATACGCAGTATTTT
V gene: TRBV4-2
clone size: few
D gene: NA
CDR3 length: 15
J gene: TRBJ2-3

CDR3 protein: CASLAGATDTQYF
CDR3 DNA: TGTGCCAGTTTAGCGGGAGCCACAGATACGCAGTATTTT
V gene: TRBV11-3
clone size: many
D gene: TRBD2
CDR3 length: 13
J gene: TRBJ2-3

CDR3 protein: CASSKYAGTSTYEQYF
CDR3 DNA: TGTGCCAGCAGTAAATATGCCGGGACATCGACCTACGAGCAGTACTTC
V gene: TRBV6-1
clone size: NA
D gene: NA
CDR3 length: 16
J gene: TRBJ2-7

CDR3 protein: CATSRDLGSYEQYF
CDR3 DNA: TGTGCCACCAGCAGAGATCTCGGCTCCTACGAGCAGTACTTC
V gene: TRBV15
clone size: NA
D gene: NA
CDR3 length: 14
J gene: TRBJ2-7

CDR3 protein: CASSSGRAPDTQYF
CDR3 DNA: TGTGCCAGCAGCAGCGGGAGGGCTCCAGATACGCAGTATTTT
V gene: TRBV6-1
clone size: many
D gene: TRBD2
CDR3 length: 14
J gene: TRBJ2-3

CDR3 protein: CASSSGRMESEQFF
CDR3 DNA: TGTGCCAGCAGCTCTGGACGTATGGAATCTGAGCAGTTCTTC
V gene: TRBV7-9
clone size: many
D gene: NA
CDR3 length: 14
J gene: TRBJ2-1

CDR3 protein: CASSPELGEAFF
CDR3 DNA: TGTGCCAGCAGCCCTGAACTGGGGGAAGCTTTCTTT
V gene: TRBV3-1
clone size: NA
D gene: NA
CDR3 length: 12
J gene: TRBJ1-1

CDR3 protein: CASSLINRRDGYTF
CDR3 DNA: TGTGCCAGCAGTCTCATCAACAGGAGAGATGGCTACACCTTC
V gene: TRBV28
clone size: few
D gene: NA
CDR3 length: 14
J gene: TRBJ1-2

CDR3 protein: CSVAGLTGVVTDTQYF
CDR3 DNA: TGCAGCGTGGCCGGATTGACAGGGGTAGTTACAGATACGCAGTATTTT
V gene: TRBV29-1
clone size: NA
D gene: TRBD1
CDR3 length: 16
J gene: TRBJ2-3

CDR3 protein: CSASRLHTGELFF
CDR3 DNA: TGCAGTGCTTCGAGACTACACACCGGGGAGCTGTTTTTT
V gene: TRBV20-1
clone size: NA
D gene: NA
CDR3 length: 13
J gene: TRBJ2-2

CDR3 protein: CASSSGQGTYEQYF
CDR3 DNA: TGTGCCAGCAGCTCGGGACAGGGGACCTACGAGCAGTACTTC
V gene: TRBV5-1
clone size: many
D gene: TRBD1
CDR3 length: 14
J gene: TRBJ2-7

CDR3 protein: CSVYRAGMNTEAFF
CDR3 DNA: TGCAGTGTATACCGGGCAGGCATGAACACTGAAGCTTTCTTT
V gene: TRBV20-1
clone size: NA
D gene: NA
CDR3 length: 14
J gene: TRBJ1-1

CDR3 protein: CASSQDPGLWGAVQFF
CDR3 DNA: TGTGCCAGCAGCCAAGATCCGGGGCTATGGGGAGCAGTGCAGTTCTTC
V gene: TRBV3-1
clone size: NA
D gene: NA
CDR3 length: 16
J gene: TRBJ2-1

CDR3 protein: CSAMDVAETQYF
CDR3 DNA: TGCAGTGCTATGGACGTGGCTGAGACCCAGTACTTC
V gene: TRBV20-1
clone size: NA
D gene: NA
CDR3 length: 12
J gene: TRBJ2-5

CDR3 protein: CSARDGVWETNYNEQFF
CDR3 DNA: TGCAGTGCTAGAGATGGAGTATGGGAGACCAACTACAATGAGCAGTTCTTC
V gene: TRBV20-1
clone size: many
D gene: NA
CDR3 length: 17
J gene: TRBJ2-1

CDR3 protein: CASSSGTSGSLYNEQFF
CDR3 DNA: TGTGCCAGCAGTTCCGGGACTAGCGGGAGTCTCTACAATGAGCAGTTCTTC
V gene: TRBV27
clone size: few
D gene: TRBD2
CDR3 length: 17
J gene: TRBJ2-1

CDR3 protein: CASSPEETTETQYF
CDR3 DNA: TGTGCCAGCAGCCCCGAGGAGACAACAGAGACCCAGTACTTC
V gene: TRBV27
clone size: NA
D gene: NA
CDR3 length: 14
J gene: TRBJ2-5

CDR3 protein: CSATGTGNTEAFF
CDR3 DNA: TGCAGCGCTACCGGGACGGGAAACACTGAAGCTTTCTTT
V gene: TRBV29-1
clone size: many
D gene: NA
CDR3 length: 13
J gene: TRBJ1-1

CDR3 protein: CASSREQGNEKLFF
CDR3 DNA: TGTGCCAGCAGCAGGGAGCAGGGGAATGAAAAACTGTTTTTT
V gene: TRBV2
clone size: many
D gene: NA
CDR3 length: 14
J gene: TRBJ1-4

CDR3 protein: CASSSPMALHF
CDR3 DNA: TGTGCCAGCAGCTCCCCGATGGCCCTCCACTTT
V gene: TRBV11-2
clone size: few
D gene: NA
CDR3 length: 11
J gene: TRBJ1-6

CDR3 protein: CASSPSSGRSYEQYF
CDR3 DNA: TGCGCCAGCAGCCCCTCTAGCGGGAGATCGTACGAGCAGTACTTC
V gene: TRBV5-1
clone size: NA
D gene: TRBD2
CDR3 length: 15
J gene: TRBJ2-7

CDR3 protein: CASSLGGGSGYEQYF
CDR3 DNA: TGTGCCAGCAGCTTGGGGGGCGGGAGCGGCTACGAGCAGTACTTC
V gene: TRBV7-9
clone size: NA
D gene: NA
CDR3 length: 15
J gene: TRBJ2-7

CDR3 protein: CASSSYRGNTEAFF
CDR3 DNA: TGTGCCAGCAGTTCCTACAGGGGGAACACTGAAGCTTTCTTT
V gene: TRBV12-3/TRBV12-4
clone size: many
D gene: TRBD1
CDR3 length: 14
J gene: TRBJ1-1

CDR3 protein: CATSDSGHLNTEAFF
CDR3 DNA: TGTGCCACCAGTGATTCGGGACACCTTAACACTGAAGCTTTCTTT
V gene: TRBV24-1
clone size: few
D gene: NA
CDR3 length: 15
J gene: TRBJ1-1

CDR3 protein: CSVEKVDLSRGADTQYF
CDR3 DNA: TGCAGCGTTGAAAAAGTTGACTTAAGCCGGGGGGCAGATACGCAGTATTTT
V gene: TRBV29-1
clone size: NA
D gene: TRBD2
CDR3 length: 17
J gene: TRBJ2-3

CDR3 protein: CASSSSIGGRAYEQYF
CDR3 DNA: TGTGCCAGCAGTTCCTCGATAGGCGGGAGAGCCTACGAGCAGTACTTC
V gene: TRBV6-5
clone size: NA
D gene: TRBD2
CDR3 length: 16
J gene: TRBJ2-7

CDR3 protein: CASRAGGGEGQEQFF
CDR3 DNA: TGTGCCAGCAGAGCAGGGGGCGGGGAGGGCCAAGAGCAGTTCTTC
V gene: TRBV28
clone size: NA
D gene: NA
CDR3 length: 15
J gene: TRBJ2-1

CDR3 protein: CASSAHRAEAFF
CDR3 DNA: TGTGCCAGCAGCGCTCACAGGGCTGAAGCTTTCTTT
V gene: TRBV11-3
clone size: many
D gene: NA
CDR3 length: 12
J gene: TRBJ1-1

CDR3 protein: CASSPPGLRTYNEQFF
CDR3 DNA: TGTGCCAGCAGCCCCCCGGGACTAAGGACCTACAATGAGCAGTTCTTC
V gene: TRBV7-2
clone size: many
D gene: TRBD2
CDR3 length: 16
J gene: TRBJ2-1

CDR3 protein: CSARVEAGVAEQYF
CDR3 DNA: TGCAGTGCTAGAGTAGAAGCGGGAGTGGCCGAGCAGTACTTC
V gene: TRBV20-1
clone size: NA
D gene: TRBD2
CDR3 length: 14
J gene: TRBJ2-7

CDR3 protein: CASTPAGGLYF
CDR3 DNA: TGTGCCAGCACGCCTGCGGGAGGCTTGTACTTC
V gene: TRBV2
clone size: NA
D gene: TRBD2
CDR3 length: 11
J gene: TRBJ2-5

CDR3 protein: CASSESGTGELFF
CDR3 DNA: TGTGCCAGCAGTGAATCGGGGACCGGGGAGCTGTTTTTT
V gene: TRBV10-1
clone size: NA
D gene: NA
CDR3 length: 13
J gene: TRBJ2-2

CDR3 protein: CASSRYSSTDTQYF
CDR3 DNA: TGTGCCAGCAGCCGCTACTCAAGCACAGATACGCAGTATTTT
V gene: TRBV5-6
clone size: NA
D gene: NA
CDR3 length: 14
J gene: TRBJ2-3

CDR3 protein: CASSYQGTVNTEAFF
CDR3 DNA: TGTGCCAGCAGTTACCAAGGGACAGTGAACACTGAAGCTTTCTTT
V gene: TRBV2
clone size: many
D gene: TRBD1
CDR3 length: 15
J gene: TRBJ1-1

CDR3 protein: CASSKRIADNEQFF
CDR3 DNA: TGTGCCAGCAGTAAAAGGATAGCTGACAATGAGCAGTTCTTC
V gene: TRBV2
clone size: many
D gene: NA
CDR3 length: 14
J gene: TRBJ2-1

CDR3 protein: CASSSETGVYGYTF
CDR3 DNA: TGTGCCAGCAGCTCTGAGACAGGTGTCTATGGCTACACCTTC
V gene: TRBV7-9
clone size: NA
D gene: NA
CDR3 length: 14
J gene: TRBJ1-2

CDR3 protein: CASSVGRELFF
CDR3 DNA: TGTGCCAGCAGTGTGGGGAGGGAGCTGTTTTTT
V gene: TRBV6-1
clone size: once
D gene: NA
CDR3 length: 11
J gene: TRBJ2-2